The 9 T cell receptor beta chains given below trace back to one sample, sequenced in a study of CD8 T cells in Susac syndrome. Reverse transcription used roughly 0.45 to 1 ug RNA and random hexamers. Each CDR3 protein gets one entry after TCRdb re-called the immunoSEQ multiplex PCR reads with MiXCR. Of about 430,000 distinct CDR3 sequences listed, more than 70% are singletons. Input material: CD8+ T cells from PBMCs. Receptor source: a human donor with multiple sclerosis.

This clonotype turned up a few times. The chain employs TRBV27 and TRBJ1-2; 7 positions match TRBD1. The CDR3 contains 14 residues. CDR1 MNHEY and CDR2 SMNVEV come from the germline V gene (reference sequence). V lost 5 bases and J lost 4; bases outside the gene matches: 7. CDR3 sequence reads: CASSPGDSLYGYTF. CDR3 DNA sequence: TGTGCCAGCAGTCCCGGGGACAGTCTCTATGGCTACACCTTC.

V usage is TRBV9 and J usage is TRBJ2-7; 8 bases line up with TRBD2. The CDR3 loop spans 14 amino acids. V trimming: 0 bases; J trimming: 7 bases; junction bases outside the gene matches: 6. Per the germline V gene, CDR1 is SGDLS and CDR2 is YYNGEE. The CDR3 loop reads CASSVGRGGMEQYF. The CDR3 DNA is TGTGCCAGCAGCGTAGGCCGGGGGGGGATGGAGCAGTACTTC.

The J gene is TRBJ2-7, the V gene TRBV19; D gene uncertain. CDR3 length: 15 residues. Germline CDR1 is LNHDA and CDR2 is SQIVND (reference sequence). Trimming left V 5 bases short and J 0 bases short, with 14 bases between. DNA of the CDR3: TGTGCCAGTAGTGCGGCCCCGAGTCTCTCCTACGAGCAGTACTTC. Protein sequence: CASSAAPSLSYEQYF. Full variable domain (remainder filled in from reference TRBV19 and TRBJ2-7): DGGITQSPKYLFRKEGQNVTLSCEQNLNHDAMYWYRQDPGQGLRLIYYSQIVNDFQKGDIAEGYSVSREKKESFPLTVTSAQKNPTAFYLCASSAAPSLSYEQYFGPGTRLTVT.

This rearrangement joins TRBV27 to TRBJ2-3, with D uncertain. Per the germline V gene, CDR1 is MNHEY and CDR2 is SMNVEV (reference sequence). CDR3 size: 13 residues. V lost 2 bases and J lost 5, with 8 bases in between. CDR3 sequence reads: CASSLRGIDTQYF. CDR3 in DNA: TGTGCCAGCAGTTTAAGAGGTATAGATACGCAGTATTTT.

The CDR3 sequence: CSARAGLAESSYEQYF. CDR3 nucleotides: TGCAGTGCTAGAGCCGGACTAGCGGAGAGCTCCTACGAGCAGTACTTC. The V call is TRBV20-1, the J call TRBJ2-7; 10 positions agree with TRBD2. The CDR3 runs 16 residues. V dropped 1 base and J dropped 0; count of bases not matched to a gene: 6. Looked up from germline, CDR1 is DFQATT and CDR2 is SNEGSKA (reference sequence).

This chain joins TRBV4-1 and TRBJ2-7; possible D gene TRBD2, 6 bases. The germline gives CDR1 MGHRA, CDR2 YSYEKL. The CDR3 totals 15 residues. V was shortened by 0 bases and J by 3 bases, with 12 bases between the two germline ends. The CDR3 loop reads CASSQDTGAGYEQYF. CDR3 DNA: TGCGCCAGCAGCCAAGATACGGGAGCAGGCTACGAGCAGTACTTC.

The sample holds a few counts of this clonotype. The CDR3 DNA reads as TGTGCCAGCAGCCAAGACCGGGACCGAGCCTACGAGCAGTACTTC. Its translation is CASSQDRDRAYEQYF. This sequence joins TRBV4-2 and TRBJ2-7; D is possibly TRBD1 or TRBD2 (5 bases each). This CDR3 contains 15 residues. V dropped 0 bases and J dropped 2 bases, with 11 bases sitting between them. From germline, CDR1 is LGHNA and CDR2 YNFKEQ.

The gene calls are TRBV19 and TRBJ2-2; the D is unclear. V lost 10 bases and J 8 bases, leaving 23 bases between the germline ends. The CDR3 contains 15 residues. Germline loops: CDR1 LNHDA, CDR2 SQIVND (reference sequence). As DNA, the CDR3 is TGTGCCACCGAGGACCGCCAAAGCCCCCGAGGGGAGCTGTTTTTT. It codes for CATEDRQSPRGELFF.

The chain employs TRBV5-4 and TRBJ1-1; D unresolved. The germline gives CDR1 SGHNT, CDR2 YYREEE (reference sequence). Trimming cost V 4 bases and J 0 bases, with 13 bases left between them. The CDR3 consists of 15 residues. DNA of the CDR3: TGTGCCAGCAGCGAGGTTGGGCTTATGAACACTGAAGCTTTCTTT. This codes for CASSEVGLMNTEAFF. The full variable domain, completed using reference TRBV5-4 and TRBJ1-1, is ETGVTQSPTHLIKTRGQQVTLRCSSQSGHNTVSWYQQALGQGPQFIFQYYREEENGRGNFPPRFSGLQFPNYSSELNVNALELDDSALYLCASSEVGLMNTEAFFGQGTRLTVV.